The entry that follows covers one T cell receptor beta chain sequence. This sample was included in a study of immune characterization of retroperitoneal liposarcoma. TCRdb called the PCR reads again in MiXCR, with one record for every CDR3 protein. The sample carries 10,000 to 12,000 distinct CDR3 sequences, approximately 28% recorded once. The CDR3 sequence is 13 residues long. V lost 1 base and J lost 7, with 8 bases in between. In germline, CDR1 is MNHNS, CDR2 SASEGT. The rearrangement joins TRBV6-1 to TRBJ2-1, with D unresolved. This TCR was sampled from a male donor with retroperitoneal liposarcoma. Input material: tumor tissue. The CDR3 DNA is TGTGCCAGCAGTGAAGTATGGGGAAATGAGCAGTTCTTC. Protein sequence: CASSEVWGNEQFF.